This T cell receptor beta chain was recorded in a study of T cells in Graves' hyperthyroidism and ophthalmopathy. Study-level points and caveats: A model of 13 V-J pairs discriminated ophthalmopathy from stable hyperthyroidism. Blood also contained most expanded thyroid clonotypes above 0.001.

This clonotype was detected ten times or more. Its target is not known. The ends were cut back, 4 bases at V and 7 bases at J, with 14 bases in the middle. The CDR3 is made up of 13 amino acids. Germline V gene sequence: CDR1 DFQATT, CDR2 SNEGSKA (reference sequence). Amplification yielded TCR beta CDR3 regions, with RNA transcripts as the source. HTBI primers were the set used in a first-round RT-PCR of the TCR CDR3. MiXCR was run by TCRdb on the multiplex PCR reads, yielding one entry per CDR3 protein. This table holds about 500,000 distinct CDR3 sequences, about 16% found once. Together with thyroid ultrasound, orbital computed tomography, serum thyroxine and TRAb, clinical symptoms were used for diagnoses. It was 8.5 to 10 ml of fresh peripheral blood that supplied the PBMCs.

This clonotype was sampled from a young woman with Graves' ophthalmopathy. Sequencing input: blood. J is TRBJ2-1 and V is TRBV20-1; no reliable D call. CDR3 region: CSANFRRVNEQFF. The CDR3 DNA follows: TGCAGTGCTAATTTTCGCCGGGTGAATGAGCAGTTCTTC.